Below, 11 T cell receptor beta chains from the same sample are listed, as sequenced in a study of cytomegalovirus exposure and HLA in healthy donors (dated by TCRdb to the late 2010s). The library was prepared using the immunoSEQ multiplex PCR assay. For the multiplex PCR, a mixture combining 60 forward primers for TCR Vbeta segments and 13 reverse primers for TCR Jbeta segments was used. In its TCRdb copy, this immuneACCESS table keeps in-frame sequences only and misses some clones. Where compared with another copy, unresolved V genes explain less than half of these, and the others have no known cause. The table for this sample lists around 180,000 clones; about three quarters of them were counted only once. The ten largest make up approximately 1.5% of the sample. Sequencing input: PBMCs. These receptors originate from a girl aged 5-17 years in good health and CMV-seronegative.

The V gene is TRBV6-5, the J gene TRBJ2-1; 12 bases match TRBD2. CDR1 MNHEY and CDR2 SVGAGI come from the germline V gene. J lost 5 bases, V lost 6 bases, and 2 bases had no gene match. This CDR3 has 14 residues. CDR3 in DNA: TGTGCCAGCAGCCGACTAGCGGGGGACAATGAGCAGTTCTTC. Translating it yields CASSRLAGDNEQFF.

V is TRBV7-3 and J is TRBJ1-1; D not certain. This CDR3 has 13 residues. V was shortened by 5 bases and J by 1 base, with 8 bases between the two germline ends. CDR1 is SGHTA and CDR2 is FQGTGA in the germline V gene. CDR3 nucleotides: TGTGCCAGCAGCCCCCGGGAGAACACTGAAGCTTTCTTT. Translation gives CASSPRENTEAFF.

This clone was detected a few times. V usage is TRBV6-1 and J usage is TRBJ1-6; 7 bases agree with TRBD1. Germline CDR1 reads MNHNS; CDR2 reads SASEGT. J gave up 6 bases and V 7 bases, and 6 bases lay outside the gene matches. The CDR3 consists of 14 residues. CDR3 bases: TGTGCCAGCATACCGACAGGGACTAATTCACCCCTCCACTTT. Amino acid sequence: CASIPTGTNSPLHF.

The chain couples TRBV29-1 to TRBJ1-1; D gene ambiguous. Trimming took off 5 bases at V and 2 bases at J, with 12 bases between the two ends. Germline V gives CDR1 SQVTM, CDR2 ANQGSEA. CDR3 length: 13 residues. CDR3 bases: TGCAGCGTTTCTCAGGAATTAAACACTGAAGCTTTCTTT. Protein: CSVSQELNTEAFF.

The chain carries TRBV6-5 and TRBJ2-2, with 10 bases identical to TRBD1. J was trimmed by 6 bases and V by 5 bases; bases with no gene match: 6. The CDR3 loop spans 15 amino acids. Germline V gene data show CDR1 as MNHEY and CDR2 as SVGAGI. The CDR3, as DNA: TGTGCCAGCAGTCCGGGACAGGGGTTGCCCGGGGAGCTGTTTTTT. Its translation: CASSPGQGLPGELFF.

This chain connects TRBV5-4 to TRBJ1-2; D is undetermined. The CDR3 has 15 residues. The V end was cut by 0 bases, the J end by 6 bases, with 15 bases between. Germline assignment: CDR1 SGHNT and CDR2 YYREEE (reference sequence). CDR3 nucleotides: TGTGCCAGCAGCTTGGGGGTATCAGGTTCGGATGGCTACACCTTC. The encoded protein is CASSLGVSGSDGYTF.

CDR3 in amino acids: CASSENAGFFNYGYTF. The CDR3 region has the DNA TGTGCCAGCAGTGAAAATGCGGGGTTTTTCAACTATGGCTACACCTTC. This rearrangement joins TRBV6-1 to TRBJ1-2; D is ambiguous. V shed 2 bases and J shed 2 bases, with 15 bases lying between them. This CDR3 comprises 16 residues. Looked up from germline, CDR1 is MNHNS and CDR2 is SASEGT.

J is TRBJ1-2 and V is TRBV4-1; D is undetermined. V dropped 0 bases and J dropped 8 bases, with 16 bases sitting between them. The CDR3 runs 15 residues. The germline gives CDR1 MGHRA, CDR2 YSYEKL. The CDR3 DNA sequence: TGCGCCAGCAGCCAAGAAGAGGGTTGGTTTGAAGGCTACACCTTC. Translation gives CASSQEEGWFEGYTF.

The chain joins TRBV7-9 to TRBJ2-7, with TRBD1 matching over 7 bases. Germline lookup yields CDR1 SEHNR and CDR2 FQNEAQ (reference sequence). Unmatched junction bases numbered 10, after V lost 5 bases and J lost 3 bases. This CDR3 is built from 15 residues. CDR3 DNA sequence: TGTGCCAGCAGCCCGCGCGACAGGGAGATCTACGAGCAGTACTTC. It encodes CASSPRDREIYEQYF.

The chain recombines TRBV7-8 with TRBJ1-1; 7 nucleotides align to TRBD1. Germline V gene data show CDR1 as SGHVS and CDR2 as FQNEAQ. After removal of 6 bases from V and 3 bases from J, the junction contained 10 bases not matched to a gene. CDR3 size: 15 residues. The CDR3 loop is CASRYNQGGDTEAFF. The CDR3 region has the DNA TGTGCCAGCAGGTATAATCAGGGGGGAGACACTGAAGCTTTCTTT.

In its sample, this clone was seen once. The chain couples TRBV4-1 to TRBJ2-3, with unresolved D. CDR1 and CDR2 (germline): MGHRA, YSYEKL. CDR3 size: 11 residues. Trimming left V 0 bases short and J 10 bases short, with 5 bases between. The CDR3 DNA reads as TGCGCCAGCAGCCAAGATCTGTCGCAGTATTTT. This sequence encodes CASSQDLSQYF.